This entry lists 15 T cell receptor beta chains sequenced from one sample in a study of T cell responses to AZD1222 COVID-19 vaccine (dated by TCRdb to 2020 to 2023). The receptor library was made with the immunoSEQ multiplex PCR assay. TCRdb re-hosts the immuneACCESS table, in-frame sequences only. Its copies lack some clones; in the studies checked, an unresolved V gene accounts for under half of them, and the cause for the rest is not known. For this sample the table gives over 150,000 clones, of which about 87% were detected only once. Roughly 2.9% of the sample is held by the ten biggest clonotypes. Sample time point, as interpreted from the label and publication: baseline before first vaccination. The source was peripheral blood, collected on day 0 of AZD1222 vaccination. The receptors were sampled from an adult in good health.

This clone was seen only a few times. The chain uses TRBV6-5 and TRBJ2-3, with TRBD1 identical over 8 bases. CDR1 and CDR2 (germline): MNHEY, SVGAGI. With 9 bases clipped from V and 6 bases from J, the junction kept 14 bases outside the gene matches. The CDR3 has 15 residues. CDR3 nucleotides: TGTGCCAGTTCCCAGGACAGGGTCACGGGGGATACGCAGTATTTT. Its protein is CASSQDRVTGDTQYF.

The chain is built from TRBV12-5 and TRBJ2-2; the D is unclear. Germline V gene sequence: CDR1 LGHNT, CDR2 FRNRAP. CDR3 length: 12 amino acids. V lost 4 bases and J lost 6, with 6 bases in between. The CDR3 loop is CASGSLPGELFF. The CDR3 DNA sequence: TGTGCTAGTGGTTCATTGCCCGGGGAGCTGTTTTTT.

V usage is TRBV7-9 and J usage is TRBJ2-7; 9 bases are a match to TRBD1. J gave up 4 bases and V 2 bases, and 6 bases lay outside the gene matches. The germline CDR1 and CDR2 sequences are SEHNR and FQNEAQ (reference sequence). The CDR3 length is 15 residues. CDR3 residues: CASSLPGQGYYEQYF. The CDR3, as DNA: TGTGCCAGCAGCTTACCGGGACAGGGCTATTACGAGCAGTACTTC.

In DNA, the CDR3 is TGTGCCAGCAGCTCCCTCGGGGGGGTACAAGTCGAGCAGTACTTC. It translates to CASSSLGGVQVEQYF. The rearrangement joins TRBV7-3 to TRBJ2-7, with 8 bases fitting TRBD2. Germline values: CDR1 SGHTA, CDR2 FQGTGA. V dropped 4 bases and J dropped 6; count of bases not matched to a gene: 11. The length of the CDR3 is 15 residues.

Regarding this clone: The identical CDR3 is also encoded by other nucleotide sequences in the sample. This chain joins TRBV19 and TRBJ2-6, with 7 nucleotides matching TRBD1. Per the germline V gene, CDR1 is LNHDA and CDR2 is SQIVND (reference sequence). The CDR3 runs 15 residues. V was clipped by 10 bases and J by 1 base; unmatched bases: 7. CDR3 region: CATRTGASGANVLTF. The CDR3, as DNA: TGTGCCACTCGGACAGGAGCATCTGGGGCCAACGTCCTGACTTTC.

This rearrangement joins TRBV7-9 to TRBJ1-2, with unresolved D. The CDR3 contains 13 residues. The germline CDR1 and CDR2 sequences are SEHNR and FQNEAQ (reference sequence). Deletions cut 0 bases from V and 0 bases from J, with 2 bases between. The CDR3 is CASSLAANYGYTF. DNA for the CDR3: TGTGCCAGCAGCTTAGCGGCTAACTATGGCTACACCTTC.

This chain uses TRBV18 with TRBJ2-7; maybe TRBD2 (5 bases). V shed 2 bases and J shed 6 bases, with 11 bases lying between them. Germline V CDR1 and CDR2: KGHSH, LQKENI. CDR3 size: 13 residues. CDR3 region: CASSPTGESEQYF. The CDR3 DNA reads as TGTGCCAGCTCACCAACCGGGGAGAGCGAGCAGTACTTC. Complete variable domain (other parts from reference TRBV18 and TRBJ2-7): NAGVMQNPRHLVRRRGQEARLRCSPMKGHSHVYWYRQLPEEGLKFMVYLQKENIIDESGMPKERFSAEFPKEGPSILRIQQVVRGDSAAYFCASSPTGESEQYFGPGTRLTVT.

The rearrangement joins TRBV2 to TRBJ1-3, with D hard to call. CDR3 length: 16 residues. Germline V lookup: CDR1 SNHLY, CDR2 FYNNEI. V lost 8 bases to trimming and J lost 0 bases, with 17 bases between them. The CDR3 loop reads CASRRDDGASGNTIYF. The CDR3 coding sequence is TGTGCCAGCCGAAGAGATGACGGCGCCTCTGGAAACACCATATATTTT. The whole variable domain, remainder taken from reference TRBV2 and TRBJ1-3, is EPEVTQTPSHQVTQMGQEVILRCVPISNHLYFYWYRQILGQKVEFLVSFYNNEISEKSEIFDDQFSVERPDGSNFTLKIRSTKLEDSAMYFCASRRDDGASGNTIYFGEGSWLTVV.

The chain carries TRBV12-3 or TRBV12-4 and TRBJ1-1; D is possibly TRBD1 (6 bases). Trimming left V 7 bases short and J 1 base short, with 10 bases between. CDR3 length: 13 amino acids. The CDR3 region has the DNA TGTGCCAGCATTAGGGGGGGGAACACTGAAGCTTTCTTT. Protein sequence: CASIRGGNTEAFF.

This chain connects TRBV4-3 to TRBJ1-2; D gene ambiguous. V dropped 0 bases and J dropped 2 bases, with 7 bases sitting between them. The CDR3 loop spans 14 amino acids. CDR1 LGHNA and CDR2 YSLEER come from the germline V gene. CDR3 loop: CASSQENKNYGYTF. CDR3 nucleotides: TGCGCCAGCAGCCAAGAAAACAAGAACTATGGCTACACCTTC.

This clone was observed a handful of times. The V and J genes are TRBV5-8 and TRBJ2-2; possible D gene TRBD1, 6 bases. Germline CDR1 SGHTS, CDR2 YDEGEE. The ends were cut back, 10 bases at V and 0 bases at J, with 22 bases in the middle. The CDR3 contains 17 residues. The chain's CDR3 is CAPSGRGALTNTGELFF. In DNA form, the CDR3 reads TGTGCCCCCTCGGGCAGGGGCGCCCTAACGAACACCGGGGAGCTGTTTTTT.

For this clone: A read error may produce the germline difference seen at one junction end. J is TRBJ2-5 and V is TRBV7-7; 7 nucleotides match TRBD1. The length of the CDR3 is 15 residues. Germline CDR1 and CDR2: SSHAT and FNYEAQ (reference sequence). Here the CDR3 DNA reads TGTGCTAGCAGCTTAGACCGGGACAGCCAAGAGACCCAGTACTTC. Protein product: CASSLDRDSQETQYF.

The sample holds one count of this clone. The genes are TRBV13 and TRBJ1-2, with TRBD1 as a possible D gene (6 bases). The germline gives CDR1 PRHDT, CDR2 FYEKMQ (reference sequence). The CDR3 contains 15 residues. Trimming took off 6 bases at V and 3 bases at J, with 17 bases between the two ends. CDR3 nucleotide sequence: TGTGCCAGCAGTACCCGGGAGGGGGAATACTATGGCTACACCTTC. Its protein product is CASSTREGEYYGYTF.

This clone was recorded once. The V and J genes are TRBV9 and TRBJ1-2; TRBD1 agrees at 8 bases. V trimming: 3 bases; J trimming: 5 bases; junction bases outside the gene matches: 12. CDR1 and CDR2 from the germline V gene are SGDLS and YYNGEE. The CDR3 contains 16 residues. As DNA, the CDR3 is TGTGCCAGCAGCGAAAGTCGACAGGGGAAAGAGTATGGCTACACCTTC. Amino acids: CASSESRQGKEYGYTF.

This clone was counted a few times. The rearrangement joins TRBV6-2 or TRBV6-3 to TRBJ2-7, with 8 bases fitting TRBD1. CDR1 is MNHEY, CDR2 SVGEGT, per germline. This CDR3 is built from 14 residues. The ends lost 6 bases at V and 7 bases at J; junction bases unmatched: 11. Written as DNA, the CDR3 is TGTGCCAGCAGCGAAACAGGGGGAGGTCGGGAGCAGTACTTC. Its translation is CASSETGGGREQYF.